This T cell receptor (beta chain) was profiled in a study of cytomegalovirus exposure and HLA in healthy donors (dated by TCRdb to between 2016 and 2019). Describing the broader study: An earlier analysis of more than 550 of the donors reported approximately 280 Gb of sequence data and around 110 million unique TCR beta sequences obtained from some 200 million T cells. An early release that covered fewer than 800 HLA-typed donors contained 300 to 350 gigabases of sequencing data and 85 million to 100 million unique TCR sequences. Of the approximately 400 genotyped donors, over 80% were placed in the genetic ancestry cluster associated with self-reported Caucasian donors. The study aimed to test whether signatures of past pathogen exposure could be identified by cataloging public T cell receptors. The study used immunosequencing to profile the T cell repertoires of hundreds of subjects and linked those repertoires to cytomegalovirus serostatus. Besides the first cohort of roughly 660 subjects, a separate validation cohort made up of over a hundred different subjects was used. The study combined high-throughput TCR immunosequencing, statistical association of individual TCRs with disease status, and machine learning to predict cytomegalovirus infection status. To study patterns of TCR occurrence, a later analysis re-analyzed previously published TCR beta repertoires from around 700 donors and added high-resolution HLA genotyping. The later analysis used no new phenotypic data to find candidate immune exposures, relying instead on TCR beta sequences and their occurrence across donors. An earlier analysis of approximately 580 of the donors used high-throughput TCR beta sequencing to judge whether each TCR beta V gene segment behaved as functional or pseudogenic. Donor age, sex, ethnicity and CMV serostatus were compiled together with the repertoire data. In a later genetic analysis, genome-wide SNP genotypes for about three fifths of the roughly 670 donors were used, and that subset was treated as a discovery cohort. All discovery cohort repertoires had been generated on a single sequencing platform. Class I and class II HLA loci were covered by the typing at four-digit resolution. The number of donors typed differed by locus, with about 629-630 for A, B, C, DRB1 and DQB1, around 500 for DQA1, over 600 for DPA1, and approximately 470 for DPB1. Because of strong linkage in the cohort, 5 or 6 DR-DQ haplotypes were treated as single units for association and clustering. Across under 500 genotyped donors of the cohort, an average of approximately 200,000 unique TCR beta nucleotide sequences per donor were sequenced, and approximately 19% of those sequences were non-productive. Overall study results and their limits: Strong co-occurrence of HLA alleles, especially DR and DQ, made assigning TCR associations to individual alleles difficult. The presence/absence analyses assumed that sequencing depth was roughly uniform across donors, and that assumption may not be true. Immune exposure information for the cohort was limited to CMV serostatus. Compared with the 666-donor mean, donors in an Asian-associated ancestry cluster had fewer N-insertions in productive TCRs, according to a later genetic analysis. According to the authors, the approach could potentially be generalized to other disease states and immunological phenotypes. A later analysis reported that several top co-occurrence clusters appeared linked to parvovirus B19, influenza, CMV and Epstein-Barr virus. Some IMGT-functional V segments, including TRBV6-2 and TRBV6-3, could not be distinguished by the 87-base-pair reads and were therefore excluded. Cytomegalovirus status was reported to be diagnosed by the classifier with high specificity and sensitivity in both the original and validation cohorts. Linkage disequilibrium might explain the correlated functional status among segregating V segments, but an unknown experimental factor could not be excluded. In a later analysis, most CMV-associated TCR beta chains were found to appear HLA-restricted, with HLA associations seemingly driven largely by CMV exposure. In a later analysis, TCR association rates were found to vary across HLA loci, with the most associated TCRs seen for DRB1 alleles and the fewest for HLA-C alleles. Specific HLA alleles were associated with over 15,000 TCR beta sequences at a false discovery rate of 0.05 in a later analysis. In vitro tests confirmed that three of the cytomegalovirus-associated TCR beta chains recognize cytomegalovirus antigens. In a later analysis, HLA-associated TCR beta chains were found to be more clonally expanded and to have lower generation probabilities than equally common non-associated chains. The cohort was sequenced for TCR beta chains only, and without alpha or paired-chain data the features that could be detected were limited. In a later genetic analysis, a missense DCLRE1C variant was associated with V-gene and J-gene trimming of TCR beta chains, and the association was replicated in an independent cohort. An earlier analysis of around 600 of the donors showed that most TCR beta V segments appeared in productive rearrangements either about 87% or about 30% of the time, which broadly matched IMGT annotations. A further reported finding was that TCR beta sequences accurately predicted the HLA-A and HLA-B alleles for most subjects in the first cohort. While some public TCRs were present in many individuals, most TCR sequences turned up only very rarely across donors. Because HLA typing was unavailable for some donors at each locus, only the typed subset was used in association tests. A group of highly shared sequence variants was considered likely to be a technical artifact of the sequencing pipeline. Because counts were too low, roughly 18 rarely observed V segments, including chromosome 9 orphons, were left out of the earlier analysis of some 640 of the donors. In the study, about 150 TCR beta chains were listed as associated with cytomegalovirus.

Receptor amplification or capture employed the immunoSEQ multiplex PCR assay. For the multiplex PCR, a mixture combining 60 forward primers for TCR Vbeta segments and 13 reverse primers for TCR Jbeta segments was used. The CDR3 region of rearranged TCR beta genes was amplified from genomic DNA by a multiplex PCR assay. The amplified TCR beta libraries were sequenced on the Illumina HiSeq System as 87-base-pair reads. The paper's data handling went like this. Across the 670 or so repertoires, a later analysis counted 78 million or so unique TCR beta chains, roughly 11 million of which were shared by at least two donors. To remove PCR and sequencing errors, raw reads were error-corrected and collapsed into unique sequences using a nearest-neighbor algorithm that merged closely related sequences. To assign V, D and J gene segments, CDR3 sequences were aligned to IMGT reference sequences. For a sequence to be retained, a match of at least six nucleotides was required to both a V gene segment and a J gene segment. A rearrangement was called productive if the CDR3 had no stop codons and remained in frame with V and J, and every other rearrangement was called non-productive. Following IMGT convention, CDR3 was defined as the stretch from the second conserved V-encoded cysteine to the conserved J-encoded phenylalanine. The earlier analysis of about 530 of the donors excluded any sequence lacking an unambiguous match to a single V gene segment. In an earlier analysis of 587 of the donors, a V segment was called functional when productive rearrangements were above 56.7%, and segregating when the standard deviation between donors exceeded 5%. A statistical classification framework was built for diagnosing cytomegalovirus status from the catalog of TCR beta chain sequences. In a later analysis, V and J genes were assigned by comparing TCR nucleotide sequences against IMGT/GENE-DB human TR gene sequences. A later analysis assigned CDR3 sequences and most-parsimonious VDJ recombination scenarios with the TCRdist pipeline. A later analysis defined each TCR beta chain by its CDR3 amino acid sequence plus V-gene family, and excluded reads lacking a unique V-gene family. In a later analysis, around 600 highly shared, low-generation-probability nucleotide sequences were removed to address suspected cross-contamination and a sequencing artifact. A later analysis calculated a clonal expansion index for each public chain from normalized within-repertoire ranks of inferred template counts. Generation probabilities in a later analysis came from a VDJ recombination model fitted to out-of-frame rearrangements, and those results were checked against IGoR. In a later analysis, TCR-TCR, TCR-HLA and TCR-CMV co-occurrence was scored with hypergeometric tests, and a repertoire-size bias correction was applied to TCR pairs. A later analysis estimated false discovery rates by permuting HLA or CMV assignments 20 times. A later analysis grouped co-occurring TCRs with DBSCAN, adding TCRdist sequence similarity when clustering within HLA-allele-positive subsets. Repertoires with fewer than 30,000 or more than 120,000 public chains, plus five repertoires with anomalous nucleotide sharing, were excluded from co-occurrence clustering. The clones in this table, taken by TCRdb from immuneACCESS, are in-frame only. Not every clone is retained; where verified, under half of the shortfall comes from an unresolved V gene, and the cause of the rest is unknown. V, J and clone size derive from that table, while D and trimming were established from the DNA sequence. For this sample the table gives 180,000 or so clones, of which 62% were detected only once. Around 2.9% of the sample is held by the ten biggest clonotypes.

Measured from the cysteine to the phenylalanine, the CDR3 is 16 residues long. The only DNA kept is the CDR3, 48 bases in frame from the first base. Worth noting for this clone: Its antigen is unknown. Nothing much larger sits one base from this clone, and base qualities are not available.

The cohort consisted of 650 to 700 healthy bone marrow donors. At the time of sampling, all cohort members were nominally healthy, though unrecorded immune exposures were likely present. The donor was CMV seronegative and belonged to the group of more than 300 seronegative cohort members. A peripheral blood sample was provided by each donor, and peripheral blood mononuclear cells were used for TCR beta sequencing. Genomic DNA was extracted from the blood cell samples with the Qiagen DNeasy Blood Extraction Kit. The source material was PBMCs. This chain is built from TRBV21-1 and TRBJ1-6; TRBD1 is taken as the D call from the table, unchecked against the DNA. TRBV21-1 is assigned pseudogene status. This receptor was taken from a man aged 35 to 55 in good health and CMV-seronegative. The nucleotides are TGTGCCAGCAGCGAGTTTAGGGGCTCCTATAATTCACCCCTCCACTTT. This encodes CASSEFRGSYNSPLHF.